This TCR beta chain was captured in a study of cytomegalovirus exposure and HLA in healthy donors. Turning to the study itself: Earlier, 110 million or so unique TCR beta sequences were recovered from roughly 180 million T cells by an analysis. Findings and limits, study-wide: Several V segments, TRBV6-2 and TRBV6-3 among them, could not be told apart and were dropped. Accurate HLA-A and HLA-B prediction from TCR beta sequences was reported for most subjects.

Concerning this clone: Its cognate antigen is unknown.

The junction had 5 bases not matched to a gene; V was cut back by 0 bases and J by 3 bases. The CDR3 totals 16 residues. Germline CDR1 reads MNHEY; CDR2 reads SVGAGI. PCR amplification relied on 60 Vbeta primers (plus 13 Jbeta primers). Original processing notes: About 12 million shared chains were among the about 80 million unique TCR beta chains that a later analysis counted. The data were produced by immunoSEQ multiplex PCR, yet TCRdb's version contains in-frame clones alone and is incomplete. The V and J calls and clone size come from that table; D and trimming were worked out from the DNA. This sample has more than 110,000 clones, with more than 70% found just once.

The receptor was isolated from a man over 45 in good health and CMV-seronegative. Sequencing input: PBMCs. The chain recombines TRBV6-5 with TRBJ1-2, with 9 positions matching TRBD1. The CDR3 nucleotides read TGTGCCAGCAGTTACTCGGGACAGGGCCTTGACTATGGCTACACCTTC. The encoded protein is CASSYSGQGLDYGYTF.